Following are 8 T cell receptor beta chains from one sample sequenced in a study of blood T cell repertoires in COVID-19 (dated by TCRdb to the early 2020s). Library creation used the immunoSEQ multiplex PCR assay. TCRdb took this table from immuneACCESS and kept in-frame rearrangements with V and J called. Such tables lack part of the clones; where checked against another copy, unresolved V genes explain under half of the gap, and the rest is unexplained. This sample is represented by more than 200,000 clones; 75% to 90% of them were singletons. The ten largest clones capture approximately 4.2% of the sample. Sequenced: PBMCs or T cells enriched from blood (not recorded which). All receptors derive from a woman aged 30 to 39 who had recovered from COVID-19.

The chain is built from TRBV29-1 and TRBJ1-1; D is uncertain. With 7 bases removed from V and 1 base from J, the gap between germline ends came to 7 bases. CDR1 is SQVTM, CDR2 ANQGSEA, per germline. CDR3 length: 11 amino acids. The CDR3 reads CSATENTEAFF. The CDR3 DNA follows: TGCAGCGCTACAGAGAACACTGAAGCTTTCTTT.

The chain recombines TRBV7-2 with TRBJ2-5; tentative D call: TRBD1 (6 bases). The length of the CDR3 is 16 residues. Trimming left V 2 bases short and J 5 bases short, with 18 bases between. CDR1 and CDR2 (germline): SGHTA, FQGNSA. The CDR3 is CASSLSPGHYSETQYF. The CDR3, as DNA: TGTGCCAGCAGCTTAAGTCCGGGACATTATAGCGAGACCCAGTACTTC.

The chain couples TRBV3-1 (or the pseudogene TRBV3-2) to TRBJ1-3; D unclear. The CDR3 is made up of 14 amino acids. Germline lookup yields CDR1 LGHDT and CDR2 YNNKEL (reference sequence). V lost 1 base and J 2 bases, leaving 6 bases between the germline ends. In DNA form, the CDR3 reads TGTGCCAGCAGCCAAGTGGCAGCTGGAAACACCATATATTTT. Encoded protein: CASSQVAAGNTIYF.

The rearrangement joins TRBV30 to TRBJ2-1, with 9 bases identical to TRBD1. The CDR3 length is 13 residues. CDR1 and CDR2 from the germline V gene are GTSNPN and SVGIG (reference sequence). Trimming took 7 bases from V and 7 from J; bases not matched to a gene: 8. CDR3 amino acids: CASTGGGENEQFF. DNA for the CDR3: TGTGCCTCCACAGGGGGCGGTGAGAATGAGCAGTTCTTC.

The chain is built from TRBV5-1 and TRBJ2-1; 10 bases map to TRBD2. The CDR3 has 16 amino acids. The V and J ends lost 3 bases and 8 bases, in that order; junction bases with no gene match: 11. Per the germline V gene, CDR1 is SGHRS and CDR2 is YFSETQ. In DNA form, the CDR3 reads TGCGCCAGCAGCTCTAGCGGGAGTTCCCGTAAAGATGAGCAGTTCTTC. It is translated as CASSSSGSSRKDEQFF.

The chain uses TRBV19 and TRBJ1-2; 8 bases line up with TRBD1. The CDR3 is 13 residues long. Germline-derived CDR1 and CDR2 are LNHDA and SQIVND (reference sequence). V dropped 2 bases and J dropped 8; count of bases not matched to a gene: 4. CDR3 sequence reads: CASSIPGGMGYTF. The CDR3 DNA follows: TGTGCCAGTAGTATACCAGGGGGCATGGGCTACACCTTC.

The J gene is TRBJ1-6, the V gene TRBV6-2 or TRBV6-3; no definite D call. V was trimmed by 2 bases and J by 0 bases, leaving 5 bases between them. The CDR3 is 15 residues long. Germline-derived CDR1 and CDR2 are MNHEY and SVGEGT. DNA for the CDR3: TGTGCCAGCAGTTACCGGGGCTCCTATAATTCACCCCTCCACTTT. Translating it yields CASSYRGSYNSPLHF.

This sequence joins TRBV9 and TRBJ2-3; TRBD1 is a possible D gene (5 bases). CDR1 and CDR2 (germline): SGDLS, YYNGEE. The CDR3 has 13 residues. V shed 0 bases and J shed 6 bases, with 8 bases lying between them. The CDR3 bases are TGTGCCAGCAGCGTAGGCCCAGGGGATACGCAGTATTTT. This codes for CASSVGPGDTQYF.